This entry describes one T cell receptor beta chain. Its specificity is unknown. Trimming left V 3 bases short and J 6 bases short, with 14 bases between. The length of the CDR3 is 15 residues. CDR1 is MGHRA, CDR2 YSYEKL, per germline. This entry belongs to a study of OX40 agonist ivuxolimab in advanced cancers. Study at large: Participants could have had prior anti-PD-1, anti-PD-L1 or anti-CTLA-4 therapy, and around 43% had some. Partial responses were observed in three patients, of whom one had hepatocellular carcinoma and two had cutaneous melanoma.

Study-wide results and caveats: Clonal expansion from baseline to week 6 occurred in both CD4+ and CD8+ T cells.

Profiled with immunoSEQ multiplex PCR; TCRdb holds only in-frame clones, not every one. Of about 30,000 clones in the sample, about 74% were seen once. This TCR was sampled from an adult with an advanced solid tumor such as melanoma, head and neck, liver or kidney cancer. The chain joins TRBV4-1 to TRBJ2-2, with D uncertain. The source material was CD4+ or CD8+ T cells sorted from blood, sampled in a trial of the OX40 agonist ivuxolimab. CDR3 sequence (DNA): TGCGCCAGCAGCCAGGGCCTTGGCAGCGCCGGGGAGCTGTTTTTT. It yields the protein CASSQGLGSAGELFF.